This is a list of T cell receptor beta chains from one sample in a study of blood T cell repertoires in COVID-19. Assay used: immunoSEQ multiplex PCR; TCRdb lists only in-frame clones, some missing. In the table there are about 210,000 clones, roughly 82% of which are singletons. Sequences were obtained from peripheral blood. These receptor sequences come from a man between 40 and 49 years old who had recovered from COVID-19. The CDR3 runs from the conserved cysteine through the conserved F or W. The D gene is left open where the match is weak. Rows give clone size only sometimes, using once, few, many, or a class for an expanded clone.

D | J | V | size | length | DNA | CDR3
NA | TRBJ2-5 | TRBV11-2 | NA | 15 | TGTGCCAGCAGCTTAGGACAGTTGGTAGGAGAGACCCAGTACTTC | CASSLGQLVGETQYF
NA | TRBJ1-2 | TRBV12-3/TRBV12-4 | NA | 12 | TGTGCCAGCAGCCCAGGGAACTATGGCTACACCTTC | CASSPGNYGYTF
TRBD2 | TRBJ2-3 | TRBV3-1/TRBV3-2 | NA | 18 | TGTGCCAGCAGCCCTGGACTAGCGGGAGGTGGTGGAACAGATACGCAGTATTTT | CASSPGLAGGGGTDTQYF
TRBD1 | TRBJ1-2 | TRBV25-1 | few | 16 | TGTGCCAGCAGTGAGGGTGGGACAGGGCAGGACTATGGCTACACCTTC | CASSEGGTGQDYGYTF
TRBD2 | TRBJ2-1 | TRBV7-6 | once | 15 | TGTGCCAGCAGCTTAAACAGCGGGAGGTCCAATGAGCAGTTCTTC | CASSLNSGRSNEQFF
NA | TRBJ1-5 | TRBV6-4 | NA | 15 | TGTGCCAGCAGACGCGACTACGATAGCAATCAGCCCCAGCATTTT | CASRRDYDSNQPQHF
NA | TRBJ2-7 | TRBV7-6 | NA | 13 | TGTGCCAGCAGCCGTGGGCGGGAAGCCGAGCAGTACTTC | CASSRGREAEQYF
TRBD2 | TRBJ2-1 | TRBV25-1 | NA | 15 | TGTGCCAGCACCCGGGACTACCCCTCCTACAATGAGCAGTTCTTC | CASTRDYPSYNEQFF
TRBD2 | TRBJ2-1 | TRBV11-2 | NA | 15 | TGTGCCAGCAGGATACTAGCGGGGCCATACAATGAGCAGTTCTTC | CASRILAGPYNEQFF
TRBD1 | TRBJ1-5 | TRBV5-1 | NA | 15 | TGCGCCAGCAGCTGGACAGGGGACCAGGGCCAGCCCCAGCATTTT | CASSWTGDQGQPQHF
NA | TRBJ2-7 | TRBV7-6 | NA | 16 | TGTGCCAGCAGCCCCGCCGCCCAGGGTATTTCCTACGAGCAGTACTTC | CASSPAAQGISYEQYF
NA | TRBJ1-1 | TRBV9 | many | 13 | TGTGCCAGCAGTAACATGGAGAGCACTGAAGCTTTCTTT | CASSNMESTEAFF
TRBD1 | TRBJ1-1 | TRBV7-8 | once | 18 | TGTGCCAGCAGCTTAAGGGACAGGGGGCGCATGTGGAACACTGAAGCTTTCTTT | CASSLRDRGRMWNTEAFF
NA | TRBJ1-2 | TRBV6-2/TRBV6-3 | NA | 14 | TGTGCCAGCAGTTACTCGGGGGGGGACGCTGGCTACACCTTC | CASSYSGGDAGYTF
TRBD2 | TRBJ2-1 | TRBV5-4 | once | 16 | TGTGCCAGCAGCCTGGGGGCTAGCGGGGGTTACAATGAGCAGTTCTTC | CASSLGASGGYNEQFF
TRBD1 | TRBJ2-3 | TRBV5-1 | NA | 16 | TGCGCCAGCGGTATCAAGACAGGGGATTCGGCAGATACGCAGTATTTT | CASGIKTGDSADTQYF
NA | TRBJ1-2 | TRBV19 | NA | 15 | TGTGCCAGTAGTTCTCGCGGACAGCCTTCCTATGGCTACACCTTC | CASSSRGQPSYGYTF
NA | TRBJ1-1 | TRBV5-1 | NA | 12 | TGCGCCAGCAGCCCTACAGGGACTGAAGCTTTCTTT | CASSPTGTEAFF
TRBD1 | TRBJ1-5 | TRBV15 | NA | 18 | TGTGCCACCAGCAGAGATCCTTCCAGGACAGGGGGCCTTGAGCCCCAGCATTTT | CATSRDPSRTGGLEPQHF
NA | TRBJ1-1 | TRBV25-1 | NA | 12 | TGTGCCAGCAGTCGAGTGAACACTGAAGCTTTCTTT | CASSRVNTEAFF
TRBD1 | TRBJ2-7 | TRBV10-1 | NA | 17 | TGCGCCAGCAGTGACCCGGGCGGGGACAGGGTTGTCGGCGAGCAGTACTTC | CASSDPGGDRVVGEQYF
NA | TRBJ1-1 | TRBV5-6 | NA | 18 | TGTGCCAGCAGCTTGAGGGCAGGGAGGCCCCTCTTTAACACTGAAGCTTTCTTT | CASSLRAGRPLFNTEAFF
TRBD1 | TRBJ1-5 | TRBV12-3/TRBV12-4 | once | 13 | TGTGCCAGCAGAGAGGACAGGGGGCAGCCCCAGCATTTT | CASREDRGQPQHF
NA | TRBJ2-7 | TRBV2 | few | 15 | TGTGCCAGCAGTGAAACGGTACTAGGCATCTACGAGCAGTACTTC | CASSETVLGIYEQYF
NA | TRBJ1-2 | TRBV12-3/TRBV12-4 | NA | 12 | TGTGCCACCTCGAGAGGGAACTATGGCTACACCTTC | CATSRGNYGYTF
NA | TRBJ1-2 | TRBV4-1 | NA | 16 | TGCGCCAGCAGCCATAAACCGACAGGAGCTAACTATGGCTACACCTTC | CASSHKPTGANYGYTF
NA | TRBJ1-5 | TRBV19 | NA | 17 | TGTGCCAGTGCAGGGCAGGGTTCGGCGGTAAGCAATCAGCCCCAGCATTTT | CASAGQGSAVSNQPQHF
NA | TRBJ2-3 | TRBV5-1 | NA | 14 | TGCGCCAGCAGCCCGACTAGGGGCACAGATACGCAGTATTTT | CASSPTRGTDTQYF
NA | TRBJ1-3 | TRBV27 | few | 14 | TGTGCCAGCAAATTAACAGGGACTGGAAACACCATATATTTT | CASKLTGTGNTIYF
NA | TRBJ1-1 | TRBV18 | NA | 14 | TGTGCCAGCTCACCATACGCGGAGAACACTGAAGCTTTCTTT | CASSPYAENTEAFF
NA | TRBJ1-1 | TRBV5-4 | NA | 13 | TGTGCCAGCAGCCTCGCAGGGCGGAACGAAGCTTTCTTT | CASSLAGRNEAFF
NA | TRBJ1-6 | TRBV29-1 | NA | 13 | TGCAGCGTGAAACAGGGCAGTAATTCACCCCTCCACTTT | CSVKQGSNSPLHF
TRBD1 | TRBJ1-2 | TRBV4-3 | NA | 15 | TGCGCCAGCAGCCCGGATGGGACAGGGTACTATGGCTACACCTTC | CASSPDGTGYYGYTF
NA | TRBJ2-1 | TRBV2 | NA | 13 | TGTGCCAGCAGACCCGACAGATACAATGAGCAGTTCTTC | CASRPDRYNEQFF
TRBD2 | TRBJ2-5 | TRBV5-5 | once | 15 | TGTGCCAGCAGCCTTAGCGGGAGGGCCTATGAGACCCAGTACTTC | CASSLSGRAYETQYF
NA | TRBJ2-7 | TRBV5-1 | NA | 11 | TGCGCCAGCAGCTACTTCTACGAGCAGTACTTC | CASSYFYEQYF
NA | TRBJ1-5 | TRBV7-2 | NA | 14 | TGTGCCAGCACCTCCGGGGGGCTCCGGCAGCCCCAGCATTTT | CASTSGGLRQPQHF
NA | TRBJ1-2 | TRBV6-5 | few | 16 | TGTGCCAGCAGTTACTCGAACATCGACAGACTCTATGGCTACACCTTC | CASSYSNIDRLYGYTF
NA | TRBJ2-7 | TRBV5-5 | NA | 14 | TGTGCCAGCAGCTTGGAGCGGAGGAACTACGAGCAGTACTTC | CASSLERRNYEQYF